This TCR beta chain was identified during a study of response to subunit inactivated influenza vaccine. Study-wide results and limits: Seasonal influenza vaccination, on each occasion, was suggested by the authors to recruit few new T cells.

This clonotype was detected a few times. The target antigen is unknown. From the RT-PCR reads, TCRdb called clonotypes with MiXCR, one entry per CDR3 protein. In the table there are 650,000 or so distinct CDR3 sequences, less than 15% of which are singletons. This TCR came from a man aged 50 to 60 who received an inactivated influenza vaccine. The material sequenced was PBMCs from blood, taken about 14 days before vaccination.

CDR3 sequence: CASSSGTGDNSPLHF. CDR3 in DNA: TGTGCCAGCAGTTCCGGGACAGGAGATAATTCACCCCTCCACTTT. The chain carries TRBV6-2 or TRBV6-3 and TRBJ1-6, with TRBD1 matching 8 bases. V gave up 4 bases and J gave up 5 bases; unmatched junction bases: 4. The length of the CDR3 is 15 residues. Germline V gives CDR1 MNHEY, CDR2 SVGEGT.